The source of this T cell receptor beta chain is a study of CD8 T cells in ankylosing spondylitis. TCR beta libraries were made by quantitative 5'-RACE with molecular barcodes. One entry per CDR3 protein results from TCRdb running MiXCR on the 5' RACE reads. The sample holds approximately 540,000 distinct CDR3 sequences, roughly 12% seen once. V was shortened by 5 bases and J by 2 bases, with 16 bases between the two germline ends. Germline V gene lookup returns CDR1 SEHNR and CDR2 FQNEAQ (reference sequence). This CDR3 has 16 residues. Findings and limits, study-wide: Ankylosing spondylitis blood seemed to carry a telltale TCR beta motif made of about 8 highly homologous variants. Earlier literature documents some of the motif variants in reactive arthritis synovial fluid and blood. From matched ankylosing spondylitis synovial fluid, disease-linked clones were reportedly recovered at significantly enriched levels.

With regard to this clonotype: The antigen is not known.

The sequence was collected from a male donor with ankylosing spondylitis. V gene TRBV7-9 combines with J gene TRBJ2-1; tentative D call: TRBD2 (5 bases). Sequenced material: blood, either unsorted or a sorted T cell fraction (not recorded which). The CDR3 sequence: CASSPSLATTYNEQFF. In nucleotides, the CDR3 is TGTGCCAGCAGCCCAAGTTTGGCGACTACCTACAATGAGCAGTTCTTC.